This TCR beta chain stems from a study of blood T cell repertoires in COVID-19. Study-wide context: The samples span acute and convalescent COVID-19 from the United States, Italy and Spain.

Trimming left V 1 base short and J 1 base short, with 8 bases between. The germline CDR1 and CDR2 sequences are SGHNT and YYREEE (reference sequence). The CDR3 has 15 amino acids. TCRdb keeps only in-frame clones here, not all; method: immunoSEQ multiplex PCR. The sample lists 270,000 or so clones; roughly 83% were seen once. This clone was picked up one time. This sequence originates from a human donor with COVID-19, enrolled during active disease. The donor label of this sample is uncertain. Sequencing was done on a sample of peripheral blood. The rearrangement uses TRBV5-4 and TRBJ2-2; D uncertain. The CDR3 sequence: CASSLNRRNTGELFF. In DNA, the CDR3 is TGTGCCAGCAGCTTGAACAGACGGAACACCGGGGAGCTGTTTTTT.